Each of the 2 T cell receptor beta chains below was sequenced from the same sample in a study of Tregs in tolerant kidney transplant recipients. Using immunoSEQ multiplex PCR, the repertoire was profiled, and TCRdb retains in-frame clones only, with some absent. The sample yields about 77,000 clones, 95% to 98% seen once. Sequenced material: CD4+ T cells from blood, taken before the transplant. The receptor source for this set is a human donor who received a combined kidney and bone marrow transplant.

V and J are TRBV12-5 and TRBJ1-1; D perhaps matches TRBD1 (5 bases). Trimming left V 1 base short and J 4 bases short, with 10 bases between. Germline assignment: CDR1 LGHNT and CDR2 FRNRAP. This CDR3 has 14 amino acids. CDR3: CASGLGDRSTEAFF. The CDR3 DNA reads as TGTGCTAGTGGTTTGGGCGACAGAAGCACTGAAGCTTTCTTT.

As DNA, the CDR3 is TGTGCCAGCAGTGAAGTTCGGGGATATAATGAAAAACTGTTTTTT. This codes for CASSEVRGYNEKLFF. The chain uses TRBV6-1 and TRBJ1-4, with D hard to call. V was shortened by 1 base and J by 4 bases, with 10 bases between the two germline ends. Germline CDR1 reads MNHNS; CDR2 reads SASEGT. This CDR3 region has 15 residues.